Sequencing of this T cell receptor beta chain was carried out in a study of T cell responses to AZD1222 COVID-19 vaccine. Details on this clone: The antigen is not known.

The ends were cut back, 6 bases at V and 4 bases at J, with 15 bases in the middle. CDR3 length equals 14 residues. Looked up from germline, CDR1 is MNHEY and CDR2 is SVGAGI. Findings and caveats of the study: Most donors were white British, females outnumbered males, and clonal diversity was possibly underestimated.

Using immunoSEQ multiplex PCR, the repertoire was profiled, and TCRdb retains in-frame clones only, with some absent. This sample carries approximately 93,000 clones, about 89% of them seen once, and the ten largest clones take just over 5.5%. Both about-4-week and about-12-week second-dose recipients were combined. This TCR was recovered from an adult who received the AZD1222 COVID-19 vaccine. This rearrangement joins TRBV6-5 to TRBJ1-2; the D gene is possibly TRBD1 (6 bases). The sequencing used peripheral blood, collected 28 days after the second AZD1222 dose. The CDR3 nucleotides are TGTGCCAGCAGGCCCCGGGGGCGAGGCTATGGCTACACCTTC. Translation gives CASRPRGRGYGYTF.